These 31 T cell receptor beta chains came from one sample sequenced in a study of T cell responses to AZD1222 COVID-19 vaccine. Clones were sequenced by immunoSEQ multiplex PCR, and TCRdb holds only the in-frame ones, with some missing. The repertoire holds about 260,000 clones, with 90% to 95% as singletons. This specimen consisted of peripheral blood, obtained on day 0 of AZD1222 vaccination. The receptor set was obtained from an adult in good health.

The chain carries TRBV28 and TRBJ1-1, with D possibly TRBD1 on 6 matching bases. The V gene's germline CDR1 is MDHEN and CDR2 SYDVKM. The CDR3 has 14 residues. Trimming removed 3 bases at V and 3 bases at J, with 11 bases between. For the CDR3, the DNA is TGTGCCAGCAGTTTGAGGGGGGAGTACACTGAAGCTTTCTTT. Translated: CASSLRGEYTEAFF.

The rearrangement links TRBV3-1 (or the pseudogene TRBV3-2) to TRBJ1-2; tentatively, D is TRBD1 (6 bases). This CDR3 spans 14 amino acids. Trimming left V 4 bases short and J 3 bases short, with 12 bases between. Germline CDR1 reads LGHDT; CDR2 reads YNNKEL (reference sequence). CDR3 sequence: CASSRGAGDYGYTF. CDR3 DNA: TGTGCCAGCAGCCGCGGGGCAGGGGACTATGGCTACACCTTC.

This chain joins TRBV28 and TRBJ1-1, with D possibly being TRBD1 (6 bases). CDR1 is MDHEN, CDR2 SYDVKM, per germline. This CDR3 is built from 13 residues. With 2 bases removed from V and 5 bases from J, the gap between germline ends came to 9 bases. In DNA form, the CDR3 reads TGTGCCAGCAGTTTACAGGGGTGGACTGAAGCTTTCTTT. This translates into CASSLQGWTEAFF.

The CDR3 region has the DNA TGTGCCAGCAGCTTAGCTTGGGAAGGGGCGGGAGGAGTACAAGAGACCCAGTACTTC. As protein: CASSLAWEGAGGVQETQYF. The V and J genes are TRBV7-2 and TRBJ2-5, with 8 bases aligning to TRBD2. The germline V gene has CDR1 SGHTA and CDR2 FQGNSA. The V gene end was trimmed by 0 bases and the J gene end by 2 bases; junction bases not matched to a gene: 14. The CDR3 runs to 19 residues.

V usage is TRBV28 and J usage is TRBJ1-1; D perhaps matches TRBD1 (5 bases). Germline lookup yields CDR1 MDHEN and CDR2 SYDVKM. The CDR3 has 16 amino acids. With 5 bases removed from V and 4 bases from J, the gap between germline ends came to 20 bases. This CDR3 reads CASSSRRRGLGTEAFF. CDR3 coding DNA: TGTGCCAGCAGTAGCCGGCGGAGGGGCTTAGGCACTGAAGCTTTCTTT.

CDR3 sequence reads: CASSQDFLAGVSWTDTQYF. CDR3 in DNA: TGCGCCAGCAGCCAAGACTTTCTAGCGGGAGTTTCTTGGACAGATACGCAGTATTTT. The chain carries TRBV4-3 and TRBJ2-3; 10 nucleotides line up with TRBD2. V shed 0 bases, J shed 3 bases, and the junction held 12 bases outside the gene matches. This CDR3 is 19 amino acids long. Germline V gene sequence: CDR1 LGHNA, CDR2 YSLEER.

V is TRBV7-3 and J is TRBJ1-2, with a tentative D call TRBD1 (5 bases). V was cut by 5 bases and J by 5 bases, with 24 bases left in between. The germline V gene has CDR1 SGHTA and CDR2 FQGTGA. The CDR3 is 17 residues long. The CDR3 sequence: CASSLTAGTISLYGYTF. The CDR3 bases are TGTGCCAGCAGCCTGACCGCCGGGACCATATCTTTATATGGCTACACCTTC.

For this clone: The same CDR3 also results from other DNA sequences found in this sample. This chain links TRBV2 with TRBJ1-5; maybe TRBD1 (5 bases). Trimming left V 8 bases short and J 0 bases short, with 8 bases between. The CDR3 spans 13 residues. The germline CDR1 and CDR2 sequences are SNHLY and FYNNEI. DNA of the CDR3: TGTGCCAGCGGAGGGGATAGCAATCAGCCCCAGCATTTT. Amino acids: CASGGDSNQPQHF.

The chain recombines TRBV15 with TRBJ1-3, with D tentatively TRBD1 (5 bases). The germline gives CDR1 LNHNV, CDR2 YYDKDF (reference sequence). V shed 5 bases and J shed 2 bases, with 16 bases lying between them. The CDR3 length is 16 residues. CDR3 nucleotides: TGTGCCACCAGCTCCTTATCAGGGAGGACTGGAAACACCATATATTTT. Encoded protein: CATSSLSGRTGNTIYF.

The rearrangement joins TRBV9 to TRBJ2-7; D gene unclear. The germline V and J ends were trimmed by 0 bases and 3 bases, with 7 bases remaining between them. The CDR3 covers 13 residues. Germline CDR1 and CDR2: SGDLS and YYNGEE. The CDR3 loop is CASSVDPNYEQYF. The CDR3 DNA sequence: TGTGCCAGCAGCGTAGACCCAAACTACGAGCAGTACTTC.

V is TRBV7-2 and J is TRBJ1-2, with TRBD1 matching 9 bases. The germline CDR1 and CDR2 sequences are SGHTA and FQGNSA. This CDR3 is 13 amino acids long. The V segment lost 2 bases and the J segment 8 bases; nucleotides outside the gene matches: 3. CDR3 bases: TGTGCCAGCAGCTTACAGGGGACAGGGGGCTACACCTTC. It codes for CASSLQGTGGYTF. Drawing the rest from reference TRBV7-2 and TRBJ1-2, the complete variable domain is GAGVSQSPSNKVTEKGKDVELRCDPISGHTALYWYRQSLGQGLEFLIYFQGNSAPDKSGLPSDRFSAERTGGSVSTLTIQRTQQEDSAVYLCASSLQGTGGYTFGSGTRLTVV.

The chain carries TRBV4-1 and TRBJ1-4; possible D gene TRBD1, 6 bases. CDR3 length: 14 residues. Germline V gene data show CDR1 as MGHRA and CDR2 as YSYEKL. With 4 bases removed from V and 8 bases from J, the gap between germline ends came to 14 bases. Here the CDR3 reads CASSPQGTREKLFF. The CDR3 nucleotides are TGCGCCAGCAGCCCGCAGGGGACACGCGAAAAACTGTTTTTT.

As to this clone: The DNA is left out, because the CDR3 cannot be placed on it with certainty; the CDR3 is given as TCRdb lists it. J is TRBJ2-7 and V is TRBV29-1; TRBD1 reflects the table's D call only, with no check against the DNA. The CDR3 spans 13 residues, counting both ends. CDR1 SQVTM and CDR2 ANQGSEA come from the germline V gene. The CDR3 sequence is CSVSGQGANEQYF.

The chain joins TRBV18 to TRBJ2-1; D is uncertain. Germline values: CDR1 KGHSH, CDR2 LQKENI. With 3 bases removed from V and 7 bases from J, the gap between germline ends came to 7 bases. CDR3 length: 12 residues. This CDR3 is CASSPGRNEQFF. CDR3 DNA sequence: TGTGCCAGCTCACCTGGCAGGAATGAGCAGTTCTTC.

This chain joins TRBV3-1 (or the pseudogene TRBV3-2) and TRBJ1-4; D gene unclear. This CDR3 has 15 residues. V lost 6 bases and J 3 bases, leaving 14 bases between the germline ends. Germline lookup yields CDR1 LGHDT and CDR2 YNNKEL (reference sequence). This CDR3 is CASSKELQPNEKLFF. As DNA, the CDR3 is TGTGCCAGCAGTAAAGAATTACAGCCTAATGAAAAACTGTTTTTT.

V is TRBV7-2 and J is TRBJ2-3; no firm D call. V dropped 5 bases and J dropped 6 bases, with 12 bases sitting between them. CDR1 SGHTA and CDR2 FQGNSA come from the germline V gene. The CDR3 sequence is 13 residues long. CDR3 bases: TGTGCCAGCAGCGGTCCCGGGTGGGATACGCAGTATTTT. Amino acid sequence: CASSGPGWDTQYF.

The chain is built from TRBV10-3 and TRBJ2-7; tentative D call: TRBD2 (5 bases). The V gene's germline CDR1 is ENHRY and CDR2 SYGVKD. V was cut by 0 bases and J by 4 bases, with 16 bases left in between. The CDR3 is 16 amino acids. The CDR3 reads CAISESGVGLGYEQYF. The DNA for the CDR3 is TGTGCCATCAGTGAGTCCGGGGTGGGCCTAGGGTACGAGCAGTACTTC.

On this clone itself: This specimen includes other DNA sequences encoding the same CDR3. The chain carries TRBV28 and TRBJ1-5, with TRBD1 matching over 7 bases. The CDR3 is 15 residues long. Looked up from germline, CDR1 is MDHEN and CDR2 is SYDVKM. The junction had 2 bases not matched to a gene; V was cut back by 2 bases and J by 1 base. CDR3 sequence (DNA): TGTGCCAGCAGTTTAGAGGGGGCAAGCAATCAGCCCCAGCATTTT. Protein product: CASSLEGASNQPQHF.

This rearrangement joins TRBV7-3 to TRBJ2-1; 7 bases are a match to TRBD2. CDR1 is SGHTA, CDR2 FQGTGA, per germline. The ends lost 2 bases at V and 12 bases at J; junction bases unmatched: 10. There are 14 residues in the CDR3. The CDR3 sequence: CASSLSGLAELQFF. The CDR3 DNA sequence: TGTGCCAGCAGCTTATCTGGCCTAGCGGAGCTGCAGTTCTTC.

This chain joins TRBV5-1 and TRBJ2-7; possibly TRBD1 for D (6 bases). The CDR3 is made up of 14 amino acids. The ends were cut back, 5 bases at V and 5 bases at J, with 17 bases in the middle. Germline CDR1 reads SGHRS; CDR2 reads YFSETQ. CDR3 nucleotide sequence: TGCGCCAGCAGACCCTTACAGGGCGCGAACGAGCAGTACTTC. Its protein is CASRPLQGANEQYF.

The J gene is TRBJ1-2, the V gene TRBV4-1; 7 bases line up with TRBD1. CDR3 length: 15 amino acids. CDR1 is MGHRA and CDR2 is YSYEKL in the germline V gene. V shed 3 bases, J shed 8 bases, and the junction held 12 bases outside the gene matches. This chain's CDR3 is CASSHPPSTGSGYTF. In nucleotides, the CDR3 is TGCGCCAGCAGCCACCCTCCTTCGACAGGGAGCGGCTACACCTTC.

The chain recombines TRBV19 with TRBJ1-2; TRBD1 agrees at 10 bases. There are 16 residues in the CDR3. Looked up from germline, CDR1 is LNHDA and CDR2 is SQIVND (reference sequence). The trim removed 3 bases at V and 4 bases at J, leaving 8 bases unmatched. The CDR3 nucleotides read TGTGCCAGTAGTATCTCCGGGACAGGGGATTTCTATGGCTACACCTTC. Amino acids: CASSISGTGDFYGYTF.

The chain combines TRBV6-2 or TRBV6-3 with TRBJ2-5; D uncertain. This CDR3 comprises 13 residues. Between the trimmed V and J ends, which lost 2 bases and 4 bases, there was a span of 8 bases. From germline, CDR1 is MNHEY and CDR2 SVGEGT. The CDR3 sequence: CASSYLGRETQYF. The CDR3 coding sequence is TGTGCCAGCAGTTACCTCGGCAGAGAGACCCAGTACTTC.

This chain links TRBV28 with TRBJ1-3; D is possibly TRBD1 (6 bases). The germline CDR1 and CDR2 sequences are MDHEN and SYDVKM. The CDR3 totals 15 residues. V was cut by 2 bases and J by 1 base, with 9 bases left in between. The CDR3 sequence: CASSLLTGSGNTIYF. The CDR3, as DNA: TGTGCCAGCAGTTTACTTACAGGGTCTGGAAACACCATATATTTT.

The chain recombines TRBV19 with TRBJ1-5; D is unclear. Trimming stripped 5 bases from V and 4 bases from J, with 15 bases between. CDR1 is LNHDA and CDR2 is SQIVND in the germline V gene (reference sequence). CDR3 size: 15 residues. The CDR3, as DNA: TGTGCCAGTAGTGGAACTTGGGCCCCAAATCAGCCCCAGCATTTT. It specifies CASSGTWAPNQPQHF. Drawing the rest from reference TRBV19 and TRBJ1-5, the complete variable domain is DGGITQSPKYLFRKEGQNVTLSCEQNLNHDAMYWYRQDPGQGLRLIYYSQIVNDFQKGDIAEGYSVSREKKESFPLTVTSAQKNPTAFYLCASSGTWAPNQPQHFGDGTRLSIL.

The CDR3 nucleotides read TGTGCCAGCAGCCATCTAGGGACAGCGAACACTGAAGCTTTCTTT. Translating gives CASSHLGTANTEAFF. The chain carries TRBV14 and TRBJ1-1, with TRBD1 identical over 7 bases. Germline loops: CDR1 SGHDN, CDR2 FVKESK. This CDR3 is 15 amino acids long. The trim removed 3 bases at V and 1 base at J, leaving 5 bases unmatched.

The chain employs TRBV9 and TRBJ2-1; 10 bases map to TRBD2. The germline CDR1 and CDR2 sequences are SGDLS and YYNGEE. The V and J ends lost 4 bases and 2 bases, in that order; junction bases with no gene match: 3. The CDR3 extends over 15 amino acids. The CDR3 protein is CASSIAGGTYNEQFF. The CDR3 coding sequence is TGTGCCAGCAGCATAGCGGGAGGAACCTACAATGAGCAGTTCTTC.

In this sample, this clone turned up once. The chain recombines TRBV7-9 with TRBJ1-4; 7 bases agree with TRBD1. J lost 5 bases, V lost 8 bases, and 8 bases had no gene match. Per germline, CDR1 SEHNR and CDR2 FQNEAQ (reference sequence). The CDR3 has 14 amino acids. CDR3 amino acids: CASSFLGQNEKLFF. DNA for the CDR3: TGTGCCAGCTCCTTCTTGGGACAGAATGAAAAACTGTTTTTT.

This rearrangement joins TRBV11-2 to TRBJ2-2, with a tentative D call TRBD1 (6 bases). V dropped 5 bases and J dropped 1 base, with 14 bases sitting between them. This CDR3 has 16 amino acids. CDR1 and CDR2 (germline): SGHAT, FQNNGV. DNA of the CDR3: TGTGCCAGCAGCATACGCCGGGGACAGAACACCGGGGAGCTGTTTTTT. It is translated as CASSIRRGQNTGELFF.

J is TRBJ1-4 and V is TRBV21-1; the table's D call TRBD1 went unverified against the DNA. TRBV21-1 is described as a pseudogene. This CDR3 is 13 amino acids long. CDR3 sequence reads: CASSRTGGRKLFF. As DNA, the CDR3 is TGTGCCAGCAGCCGGACAGGGGGCCGAAAACTGTTTTTT.

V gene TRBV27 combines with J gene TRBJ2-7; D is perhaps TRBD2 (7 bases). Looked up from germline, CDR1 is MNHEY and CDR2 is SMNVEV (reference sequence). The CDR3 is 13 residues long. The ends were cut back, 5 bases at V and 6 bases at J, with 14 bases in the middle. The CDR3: CASSLGGPSEQYF. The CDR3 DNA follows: TGTGCCAGCAGTCTCGGGGGGCCCAGCGAGCAGTACTTC.